This is a list of T cell receptor beta chains from one sample in a study of CD8 T cells in ankylosing spondylitis. Via MiXCR, TCRdb re-called the 5' RACE reads, giving one row per CDR3 protein. This table holds 200,000 to 250,000 distinct CDR3 sequences, over 9.5% found once. The material sequenced was blood, either unsorted or a sorted T cell fraction (not recorded which). Source of these receptors: a male donor with ankylosing spondylitis or in good health (not recorded which). The CDR3 runs from the conserved cysteine through the conserved F or W. Fields, in order: V gene, CDR3 length, clone size, J gene, D gene, CDR3 DNA, CDR3 protein. A D gene is named only where the DNA matches it firmly. The size of a clone is reported for some rows only, either as once, few or many, or as a class for expanded clones.

v_call: TRBV5-6; cdr3_length: 16; clone_size: NA; j_call: TRBJ1-6; d_call: NA; cdr3_nt: TGTGCCAGCAGCTGGAGGGGCCTGAGGGACAATTCACCCCTCCACTTT; cdr3_aa: CASSWRGLRDNSPLHF
v_call: TRBV20-1; cdr3_length: 13; clone_size: many; j_call: TRBJ1-4; d_call: TRBD1; cdr3_nt: TGCAGTGCGGCCGGGCAGGGGGAGGGAAAACTGTTTTTT; cdr3_aa: CSAAGQGEGKLFF
v_call: TRBV5-1; cdr3_length: 14; clone_size: many; j_call: TRBJ2-7; d_call: NA; cdr3_nt: TGCGCCAGCAGCCCCGGACAGTCAATCTACGAGCAGTACTTC; cdr3_aa: CASSPGQSIYEQYF
v_call: TRBV7-3; cdr3_length: 15; clone_size: few; j_call: TRBJ1-4; d_call: NA; cdr3_nt: TGTGCCAGCAGCCAAGGGGGGGGTTTGGATGAAAAACTGTTTTTT; cdr3_aa: CASSQGGGLDEKLFF
v_call: TRBV15; cdr3_length: 15; clone_size: NA; j_call: TRBJ2-1; d_call: NA; cdr3_nt: TGTGCCACCAGCAGAGAAAGTGGGATGTCGGGAGAGCAGTTCTTC; cdr3_aa: CATSRESGMSGEQFF
v_call: TRBV9; cdr3_length: 15; clone_size: many; j_call: TRBJ2-5; d_call: NA; cdr3_nt: TGTGCCAGCTCCCGTCTCGACGTAGTAGGAGAGACCCAGTACTTC; cdr3_aa: CASSRLDVVGETQYF
v_call: TRBV12-3/TRBV12-4; cdr3_length: 16; clone_size: many; j_call: TRBJ2-1; d_call: TRBD2; cdr3_nt: TGTGCCAGCAGACCAAGCGGGGGGGAAACCTACAATGAGCAGTTCTTC; cdr3_aa: CASRPSGGETYNEQFF
v_call: TRBV5-1; cdr3_length: 14; clone_size: few; j_call: TRBJ2-5; d_call: NA; cdr3_nt: TGCGCCAGCAGCGAGAAAACGGGTCCAGAGACCCAGTACTTC; cdr3_aa: CASSEKTGPETQYF
v_call: TRBV29-1; cdr3_length: 13; clone_size: few; j_call: TRBJ2-7; d_call: TRBD1; cdr3_nt: TGCAGCGTTTGGACAGGGGGCATCGGCGAGCAGTACTTC; cdr3_aa: CSVWTGGIGEQYF
v_call: TRBV5-1; cdr3_length: 17; clone_size: many; j_call: TRBJ1-2; d_call: NA; cdr3_nt: TGCGCCAGCAGCTCCCAGGGAAGTAGCCCCACTAACTATGGCTACACCTTC; cdr3_aa: CASSSQGSSPTNYGYTF
v_call: TRBV6-1; cdr3_length: 16; clone_size: NA; j_call: TRBJ1-5; d_call: NA; cdr3_nt: TGTGCCAGCACCAGGGAGGAGTCCGGTAGCAATCAGCCCCAGCATTTT; cdr3_aa: CASTREESGSNQPQHF
v_call: TRBV28; cdr3_length: 13; clone_size: many; j_call: TRBJ2-7; d_call: NA; cdr3_nt: TGTGCCAGCAGTCCCTCCGGGACCTACGAGCAGTACTTC; cdr3_aa: CASSPSGTYEQYF
v_call: TRBV20-1; cdr3_length: 13; clone_size: many; j_call: TRBJ2-7; d_call: NA; cdr3_nt: TGCAGTGCTGGCGACTGGCGGTCCTACGAGCAGTACTTC; cdr3_aa: CSAGDWRSYEQYF
v_call: TRBV20-1; cdr3_length: 13; clone_size: few; j_call: TRBJ1-4; d_call: NA; cdr3_nt: TGCAGTGCTTTCGACCGACGCCCCGAAAAACTGTTTTTT; cdr3_aa: CSAFDRRPEKLFF
v_call: TRBV7-6; cdr3_length: 14; clone_size: many; j_call: TRBJ2-3; d_call: NA; cdr3_nt: TGTGCCAGCAGCACAGCGGGTGACACAGATACGCAGTATTTT; cdr3_aa: CASSTAGDTDTQYF
v_call: TRBV12-3/TRBV12-4; cdr3_length: 14; clone_size: once; j_call: TRBJ2-5; d_call: NA; cdr3_nt: TGTGCCAGCAGACAGGACATGAACCAAGAGACCCAGTACTTC; cdr3_aa: CASRQDMNQETQYF
v_call: TRBV3-1; cdr3_length: 14; clone_size: many; j_call: TRBJ2-7; d_call: NA; cdr3_nt: TGTGCCAGCAGCCAAGGGGGCGGAGCCTACGAGCAGTACTTC; cdr3_aa: CASSQGGGAYEQYF
v_call: TRBV20-1; cdr3_length: 14; clone_size: few; j_call: TRBJ2-7; d_call: TRBD1; cdr3_nt: TGCAGTGCTAAGGACAGGGGACTTGCGTACGAGCAGTACTTC; cdr3_aa: CSAKDRGLAYEQYF
v_call: TRBV15; cdr3_length: 12; clone_size: NA; j_call: TRBJ1-2; d_call: NA; cdr3_nt: TGTGCCACCAGCAGAGCCGGGGTTGGCTACACCTTC; cdr3_aa: CATSRAGVGYTF
v_call: TRBV6-2/TRBV6-3; cdr3_length: 15; clone_size: NA; j_call: TRBJ2-1; d_call: TRBD1; cdr3_nt: TGTGCCACCATGGGGGACAGGGACTCCTACAATGAGCAGTTCTTC; cdr3_aa: CATMGDRDSYNEQFF
v_call: TRBV30; cdr3_length: 17; clone_size: NA; j_call: TRBJ2-6; d_call: NA; cdr3_nt: TGTGCCTGGGGGAGAGGGAGCTCCTACTCTGGGGCCAACGTCCTGACTTTC; cdr3_aa: CAWGRGSSYSGANVLTF
v_call: TRBV12-3/TRBV12-4; cdr3_length: 12; clone_size: few; j_call: TRBJ1-1; d_call: NA; cdr3_nt: TGTGCCAGCAGTCGGGACGTCTCCGAAGCTTTCTTT; cdr3_aa: CASSRDVSEAFF
v_call: TRBV12-3/TRBV12-4; cdr3_length: 15; clone_size: NA; j_call: TRBJ2-6; d_call: NA; cdr3_nt: TGTGCCAGCAGTCCCGACAATGTCGGGGCCAACGTCCTGACTTTC; cdr3_aa: CASSPDNVGANVLTF
v_call: TRBV7-3; cdr3_length: 14; clone_size: NA; j_call: TRBJ2-3; d_call: TRBD1; cdr3_nt: TGTGCCAGCAGTCTCAACAGGGGAACAGATACGCAGTATTTT; cdr3_aa: CASSLNRGTDTQYF
v_call: TRBV6-1; cdr3_length: 13; clone_size: many; j_call: TRBJ2-1; d_call: NA; cdr3_nt: TGTGCCAGCATTCCGGGAGTTTACAATGAGCAGTTCTTC; cdr3_aa: CASIPGVYNEQFF
v_call: TRBV14; cdr3_length: 16; clone_size: many; j_call: TRBJ2-7; d_call: TRBD1; cdr3_nt: TGTGCCAGCAGCCCCCTCGGACAGGTGGGGTCCTACGAGCAGTACTTC; cdr3_aa: CASSPLGQVGSYEQYF
v_call: TRBV20-1; cdr3_length: 11; clone_size: many; j_call: TRBJ2-2; d_call: NA; cdr3_nt: TGCAGTGCTACCAATTACGGGGAGCTGTTTTTT; cdr3_aa: CSATNYGELFF
v_call: TRBV5-1; cdr3_length: 17; clone_size: many; j_call: TRBJ2-4; d_call: TRBD2; cdr3_nt: TGCGCCAGCAGCTTGCAAGGTCTAGCGGGGCCAGGGAACATTCAGTACTTC; cdr3_aa: CASSLQGLAGPGNIQYF
v_call: TRBV12-3/TRBV12-4; cdr3_length: 13; clone_size: few; j_call: TRBJ1-4; d_call: NA; cdr3_nt: TGTGCCAGCAGTTTCTGGTTTTTGGAAAAACTGTTTTTT; cdr3_aa: CASSFWFLEKLFF
v_call: TRBV7-2; cdr3_length: 15; clone_size: many; j_call: TRBJ1-5; d_call: TRBD1; cdr3_nt: TGTGCCAGCAGCTTAGTGGGACAGGGTAATCAGCCCCAGCATTTT; cdr3_aa: CASSLVGQGNQPQHF
v_call: TRBV10-3; cdr3_length: 13; clone_size: many; j_call: TRBJ2-5; d_call: NA; cdr3_nt: TGTGCCATCAGTGAGACAGGCCGGGAGACCCAGTACTTC; cdr3_aa: CAISETGRETQYF
v_call: TRBV7-6; cdr3_length: 14; clone_size: few; j_call: TRBJ2-5; d_call: NA; cdr3_nt: TGTGCCAGCAGAAAAGAAGGGCACCAAGAGACCCAGTACTTC; cdr3_aa: CASRKEGHQETQYF
v_call: TRBV20-1; cdr3_length: 14; clone_size: many; j_call: TRBJ2-7; d_call: TRBD1; cdr3_nt: TGCAGTGCGATCCGGACAGGAGTGCCCTACGAGCAGTACTTC; cdr3_aa: CSAIRTGVPYEQYF
v_call: TRBV29-1; cdr3_length: 14; clone_size: NA; j_call: TRBJ2-1; d_call: NA; cdr3_nt: TGCAGCGTCTCCGGGACACCTGCTTCCGATGAGCAGTTCTTC; cdr3_aa: CSVSGTPASDEQFF
v_call: TRBV7-3; cdr3_length: 13; clone_size: NA; j_call: TRBJ1-4; d_call: NA; cdr3_nt: TGTGCCAGCAGCTCGGGGCCTAATGAAAAACTGTTTTTT; cdr3_aa: CASSSGPNEKLFF
v_call: TRBV2; cdr3_length: 15; clone_size: many; j_call: TRBJ1-3; d_call: NA; cdr3_nt: TGTGCCAGCAGTGGTGGGCAGAACTCTGGAAACACCATATATTTT; cdr3_aa: CASSGGQNSGNTIYF
v_call: TRBV7-3; cdr3_length: 16; clone_size: NA; j_call: TRBJ1-6; d_call: NA; cdr3_nt: TGTGCCAGCAGCTTAAGAGGGGGTGGCAAGAATTCACCCCTCCACTTT; cdr3_aa: CASSLRGGGKNSPLHF
v_call: TRBV7-6; cdr3_length: 13; clone_size: few; j_call: TRBJ2-5; d_call: TRBD1; cdr3_nt: TGTGCCAGCAGCAACCGACAGGGAGAGACCCAGTACTTC; cdr3_aa: CASSNRQGETQYF
v_call: TRBV5-1; cdr3_length: 13; clone_size: many; j_call: TRBJ2-7; d_call: NA; cdr3_nt: TGCGCCAGCAGCTTGCGGGCTGATTACGAGCAGTACTTC; cdr3_aa: CASSLRADYEQYF
v_call: TRBV11-2; cdr3_length: 15; clone_size: NA; j_call: TRBJ1-3; d_call: TRBD1; cdr3_nt: TGTGCCAGCAGCTATACAGGGGGGGCTGGAAACACCATATATTTT; cdr3_aa: CASSYTGGAGNTIYF
v_call: TRBV5-1; cdr3_length: 13; clone_size: many; j_call: TRBJ2-2; d_call: NA; cdr3_nt: TGCGCCAGCAGCTTGGATTACACCGGGGAGCTGTTTTTT; cdr3_aa: CASSLDYTGELFF
v_call: TRBV7-6; cdr3_length: 15; clone_size: many; j_call: TRBJ1-1; d_call: TRBD1; cdr3_nt: TGTGCCAGCAGCTTAGCCGGGACAGGGGGCACTGAAGCTTTCTTT; cdr3_aa: CASSLAGTGGTEAFF
v_call: TRBV6-1; cdr3_length: 14; clone_size: NA; j_call: TRBJ2-2; d_call: NA; cdr3_nt: TGTGCCATCAGTGAAGCAGGGGTTACCGGGGAGCTGTTTTTT; cdr3_aa: CAISEAGVTGELFF
v_call: TRBV7-9; cdr3_length: 15; clone_size: many; j_call: TRBJ2-3; d_call: TRBD2; cdr3_nt: TGTGCCAGCAGCTTAGTAGCGGGGATTCGGGATACGCAGTATTTT; cdr3_aa: CASSLVAGIRDTQYF
v_call: TRBV2; cdr3_length: 14; clone_size: NA; j_call: TRBJ2-5; d_call: TRBD1; cdr3_nt: TGTGCCAGCAGTGGAAGCCAGACAGGGGCGACTATGTACTTC; cdr3_aa: CASSGSQTGATMYF
v_call: TRBV5-6; cdr3_length: 14; clone_size: few; j_call: TRBJ1-4; d_call: NA; cdr3_nt: TGTGCCAGCAGCTACTGGACGGGCAATGAAAAACTGTTTTTT; cdr3_aa: CASSYWTGNEKLFF
v_call: TRBV20-1; cdr3_length: 16; clone_size: NA; j_call: TRBJ2-3; d_call: NA; cdr3_nt: TGCAGTGTACGTCCCCGGGGATCTCAGGTCACAGATACGCAGTATTTT; cdr3_aa: CSVRPRGSQVTDTQYF
v_call: TRBV20-1; cdr3_length: 14; clone_size: few; j_call: TRBJ2-5; d_call: NA; cdr3_nt: TGCAGTGCTAGAGATATGTTTACCCAAGAGACCCAGTACTTC; cdr3_aa: CSARDMFTQETQYF
v_call: TRBV7-2; cdr3_length: 13; clone_size: NA; j_call: TRBJ1-6; d_call: NA; cdr3_nt: TGTGCCAGCACCCAGAGCTTATCCTCACCCCTCCACTTT; cdr3_aa: CASTQSLSSPLHF
v_call: TRBV10-3; cdr3_length: 15; clone_size: NA; j_call: TRBJ1-2; d_call: NA; cdr3_nt: TGTGCCATCAGCCTGGTCTCAGGGGCTGACTATGGCTACACCTTC; cdr3_aa: CAISLVSGADYGYTF
v_call: TRBV5-1; cdr3_length: 15; clone_size: many; j_call: TRBJ2-3; d_call: NA; cdr3_nt: TGCGCCAGCAGCTTGTTGCAGGGGGGATTGGATACGCAGTATTTT; cdr3_aa: CASSLLQGGLDTQYF